The clone carrying this T cell receptor beta chain appeared a few times. The table came from immunoSEQ multiplex PCR; TCRdb's copy has only in-frame clones and leaves some out. Among about 60,000 clones listed, roughly 86% were seen once. This CDR3 has 14 residues. The germline V gene has CDR1 SGHVS and CDR2 FQNEAQ. Between the trimmed V and J ends, which lost 1 base and 2 bases, there was a span of 8 bases. The sample comes from a study of control samples from healthy donors and cancer patients. This sequence originates from a man aged 50-59 years in good health. This chain uses TRBV7-8 with TRBJ1-1, with D maybe TRBD1 (5 bases). Source material: blood. The CDR3 loop reads CASSLGQGNTEAFF. CDR3 DNA sequence: TGTGCCAGCAGCTTAGGGCAGGGAAACACTGAAGCTTTCTTT.